These 18 T cell receptor beta chains originate from one sample sequenced in a study of cytomegalovirus exposure and HLA in healthy donors. 60 Vbeta and 13 Jbeta primers were used in PCR. Some clones are missing from TCRdb's copy, which holds only in-frame ones; the method was immunoSEQ multiplex PCR. This sample has some 110,000 clones; 82% occur once, and the top ten carry 1.5% to 2%. The specimen sequenced was PBMCs. These receptors were obtained from a man between 50 and 59 years old in good health and CMV-seronegative.

The chain recombines TRBV28 with TRBJ1-2; tentatively, D is TRBD1 (5 bases). Per the germline V gene, CDR1 is MDHEN and CDR2 is SYDVKM. The CDR3 has 13 amino acids. Deletions cut 1 base from V and 5 bases from J, with 8 bases between. The CDR3 region has the DNA TGTGCCAGCAGTTTATTTGGGACTTATGGCTACACCTTC. Protein product: CASSLFGTYGYTF.

The V and J genes are TRBV9 and TRBJ2-2, with 12 bases identical to TRBD2. This CDR3 has 16 residues. Unmatched junction bases numbered 4, after V lost 3 bases and J lost 4 bases. The germline CDR1 and CDR2 sequences are SGDLS and YYNGEE. The CDR3 region has the DNA TGTGCCAGCAGCGCTACTAGCGGGGGGTCCACCGGGGAGCTGTTTTTT. Protein sequence: CASSATSGGSTGELFF.

The chain combines TRBV2 with TRBJ1-2, with 10 positions matching TRBD1. CDR1 is SNHLY and CDR2 is FYNNEI in the germline V gene. The CDR3 is 13 amino acids. The trim removed 8 bases at V and 6 bases at J, leaving 6 bases unmatched. CDR3 DNA sequence: TGTGCCAGCTACCGGGACAGGGGCCATGGCTACACCTTC. Translated: CASYRDRGHGYTF.

CDR3 sequence (DNA): TGTGCCAGCAGCTCTTACAGGGGAAGGAGCTACAATGAGCAGTTCTTC. Protein: CASSSYRGRSYNEQFF. J is TRBJ2-1 and V is TRBV7-9; 7 bases fit TRBD1. Germline V gene data show CDR1 as SEHNR and CDR2 as FQNEAQ (reference sequence). V lost 4 bases, J lost 3 bases, and 9 bases stayed unmatched. The CDR3 sequence is 16 residues long.

As to this clone: This specimen includes other DNA sequences encoding the same CDR3. The rearrangement joins TRBV9 to TRBJ2-3, with D perhaps matching TRBD2 (6 bases). The CDR3 spans 15 residues. Germline assignment: CDR1 SGDLS and CDR2 YYNGEE. V was shortened by 2 bases and J by 0 bases, with 10 bases between the two germline ends. The CDR3 here is CASSVTGGSTDTQYF. DNA of the CDR3: TGTGCCAGCAGCGTTACCGGGGGAAGCACAGATACGCAGTATTTT.

The gene calls are TRBV11-2 and TRBJ2-7; 11 bases are a match to TRBD2. Germline CDR1 is SGHAT and CDR2 is FQNNGV. Unmatched junction bases numbered 8, after V lost 3 bases and J lost 7 bases. The CDR3 runs 15 residues. The CDR3 spells CASSLGSGGAGEQYV. The CDR3 DNA reads TGTGCCAGCAGCTTGGGTAGCGGGGGGGCAGGAGAGCAGTACGTC.

V and J are TRBV28 and TRBJ1-5, with 8 bases matching TRBD1. Germline CDR1 and CDR2: MDHEN and SYDVKM. Losses at the gene ends were 6 bases for V and 6 bases for J; bases not matched to a gene: 7. The CDR3 sequence is 14 residues long. The CDR3 region is CASRPDRVGQPQHF. The CDR3 bases are TGTGCCAGCAGGCCGGACAGGGTGGGTCAGCCCCAGCATTTT.

V is TRBV6-4 and J is TRBJ2-1, with TRBD1 identical over 7 bases. V was clipped by 6 bases and J by 8 bases; unmatched bases: 10. CDR1 MRHNA and CDR2 SNTAGT come from the germline V gene. The CDR3 covers 14 residues. In DNA, the CDR3 is TGTGCCAGCAGAAGGGACAGTGTTACAGATGAGCAGTTCTTC. Its protein product is CASRRDSVTDEQFF.

CDR3 sequence: CANTTPREGTEAFF. In nucleotides, the CDR3 is TGTGCCAACACGACGCCAAGGGAGGGCACTGAAGCTTTCTTT. The rearrangement links TRBV28 to TRBJ1-1; D gene unclear. The CDR3 is made up of 14 amino acids. From germline, CDR1 is MDHEN and CDR2 SYDVKM. V lost 10 bases to trimming and J lost 4 bases, with 19 bases between them.

The V call is TRBV5-1, the J call TRBJ2-2, with TRBD1 identical over 7 bases. V lost 4 bases and J lost 1; bases outside the gene matches: 10. The germline gives CDR1 SGHRS, CDR2 YFSETQ. The CDR3 length is 17 residues. CDR3 loop: CASSTNPGTENTGELFF. Here the CDR3 DNA reads TGCGCCAGCAGCACCAACCCCGGGACAGAGAACACCGGGGAGCTGTTTTTT.

This chain connects TRBV6-1 to TRBJ1-5; no reliable D call. Per germline, CDR1 MNHNS and CDR2 SASEGT. The V and J ends lost 1 base and 5 bases respectively, with 6 bases between them. The CDR3 has 13 amino acids. CDR3 region: CASSEDFDQPQHF. The CDR3 bases are TGTGCCAGCAGTGAAGATTTCGATCAGCCCCAGCATTTT.

This clone was observed a single time. The rearrangement uses TRBV11-2 and TRBJ1-1; TRBD1 is a possible D gene (5 bases). The CDR3 runs 15 residues. Germline V gene data show CDR1 as SGHAT and CDR2 as FQNNGV. Trimming took off 1 base at V and 3 bases at J, with 12 bases between the two ends. CDR3 region: CASSLVPGLDTEAFF. The CDR3 bases are TGTGCCAGCAGCTTAGTCCCAGGGCTTGACACTGAAGCTTTCTTT.

The chain recombines TRBV6-6 with TRBJ1-5; D perhaps matches TRBD1 (5 bases). The CDR3 length is 14 residues. Germline assignment: CDR1 MNHNY and CDR2 SVGAGI (reference sequence). With 2 bases removed from V and 4 bases from J, the gap between germline ends came to 9 bases. CDR3 in amino acids: CASSYRGGNQPQHF. For the CDR3, the DNA is TGTGCCAGCAGTTACAGGGGAGGGAATCAGCCCCAGCATTTT.

This rearrangement joins TRBV7-9 to TRBJ1-5, with a possible D match to TRBD1 (5 bases). Looked up from germline, CDR1 is SEHNR and CDR2 is FQNEAQ (reference sequence). There are 14 residues in the CDR3. Trimming shortened V by 4 bases and J by 0 bases, and 7 bases separated the two germline ends. Written as DNA, the CDR3 is TGTGCCAGCAGCTCACAGGATAGCAATCAGCCCCAGCATTTT. Residues: CASSSQDSNQPQHF.

The chain combines TRBV6-1 with TRBJ1-2; a possible D gene is TRBD1 (6 bases). Germline CDR1 MNHNS, CDR2 SASEGT. The CDR3 contains 14 residues. Trimming took 0 bases from V and 6 from J, leaving 11 bases between them. In DNA, the CDR3 is TGTGCCAGCAGTGAAGCGTACAGGGCAAATGGCTACACCTTC. This gives the protein CASSEAYRANGYTF.

This chain joins TRBV5-6 and TRBJ2-3; tentatively, D is TRBD1 (6 bases). The V end was cut by 1 base, the J end by 0 bases, with 15 bases between. Per the germline V gene, CDR1 is SGHDT and CDR2 is YYEEEE. There are 17 residues in the CDR3. CDR3 region: CASSLKLQGTSTDTQYF. DNA for the CDR3: TGTGCCAGCAGCTTGAAGTTACAGGGCACTAGCACAGATACGCAGTATTTT.

This rearrangement joins TRBV27 to TRBJ1-1; 11 nucleotides line up with TRBD1. This CDR3 has 14 residues. The J segment lost 4 bases and the V segment lost 5 bases, leaving 3 bases of the junction unmatched. Germline CDR1 MNHEY, CDR2 SMNVEV (reference sequence). CDR3: CASSIGQGATEAFF. CDR3 nucleotides: TGTGCCAGCAGTATCGGACAGGGGGCCACTGAAGCTTTCTTT.

The chain couples TRBV5-5 to TRBJ2-1; maybe TRBD1 (6 bases). Germline CDR1 is SGHKS and CDR2 is YYEKEE (reference sequence). The CDR3 sequence is 15 residues long. The germline V and J ends were trimmed by 4 bases and 5 bases, with 16 bases remaining between them. CDR3 sequence (DNA): TGTGCCAGCAGCCACACAGGGAGCGGCAACAATGAGCAGTTCTTC. Protein product: CASSHTGSGNNEQFF.